This is a list of T cell receptor beta chains from one sample in a study of STAT5B mutations in CD4+ large granular lymphocyte leukemia. Sequenced by immunoSEQ multiplex PCR; TCRdb stores in-frame clones only, minus some. This table has around 37,000 clones, around 72% appearing once. The sequenced sample was CD4+ T cells from blood buffy coats. Receptors originate from a human donor in good health. The CDR3 runs from the conserved cysteine through the conserved F or W. D genes are given only for firm matches. Not every row has a clone size; where given, it reads once, few, many or a size class.

d_call: TRBD1; j_call: TRBJ1-2; v_call: TRBV2; clone_size: .; cdr3_aa: CASSGDSINGYTF; cdr3_nt: TGTGCCAGCAGTGGGGACAGTATTAATGGCTACACCTTC
d_call: .; j_call: TRBJ1-5; v_call: TRBV6-1; clone_size: .; cdr3_aa: CASSAVSNQPQHF; cdr3_nt: TGTGCCAGCAGTGCGGTCAGCAATCAGCCCCAGCATTTT
d_call: .; j_call: TRBJ1-3; v_call: TRBV7-9; clone_size: .; cdr3_aa: CASSPQWTAIGTIYF; cdr3_nt: TGTGCCAGCAGCCCACAGTGGACAGCCATTGGCACCATATATTTT
d_call: TRBD1; j_call: TRBJ2-3; v_call: TRBV7-2; clone_size: once; cdr3_aa: CASSSRTGTSTDTQYF; cdr3_nt: TGTGCCAGCAGCTCCAGGACAGGGACTAGCACAGATACGCAGTATTTT
d_call: .; j_call: TRBJ1-3; v_call: TRBV19; clone_size: few; cdr3_aa: CASTSPLRSDSGNTIYF; cdr3_nt: TGTGCCAGTACCTCACCTCTCCGGTCAGACTCTGGAAACACCATATATTTT
d_call: TRBD2; j_call: TRBJ2-5; v_call: TRBV9; clone_size: .; cdr3_aa: CASTRRASGNQETQYF; cdr3_nt: TGTGCCAGCACCCGACGGGCTAGCGGTAACCAAGAGACCCAGTACTTC
d_call: .; j_call: TRBJ1-3; v_call: TRBV29-1; clone_size: .; cdr3_aa: CSVPTGSGNTIYF; cdr3_nt: TGCAGCGTACCAACGGGCAGTGGAAACACCATATATTTT
d_call: TRBD2; j_call: TRBJ2-3; v_call: TRBV2; clone_size: .; cdr3_aa: CARPLAGARTDTQYF; cdr3_nt: TGTGCCAGGCCATTAGCGGGGGCCCGCACAGATACGCAGTATTTT
d_call: TRBD2; j_call: TRBJ2-1; v_call: TRBV5-1; clone_size: .; cdr3_aa: CASSFSPGGQYEQFF; cdr3_nt: TGCGCCAGCAGCTTTTCTCCGGGGGGGCAGTATGAGCAGTTCTTC
d_call: TRBD1; j_call: TRBJ2-7; v_call: TRBV4-1; clone_size: .; cdr3_aa: CASSRDRVGTYEQYF; cdr3_nt: TGCGCCAGCAGCCGGGACAGGGTCGGGACCTACGAGCAGTACTTC
d_call: .; j_call: TRBJ2-3; v_call: TRBV5-1; clone_size: .; cdr3_aa: CASSFQQKPSTDTQYF; cdr3_nt: TGCGCCAGCAGCTTTCAGCAGAAGCCTAGCACAGATACGCAGTATTTT
d_call: TRBD1; j_call: TRBJ1-1; v_call: TRBV5-4; clone_size: .; cdr3_aa: CASSRPGQENTEAFF; cdr3_nt: TGTGCCAGCAGCCGCCCGGGACAGGAGAACACTGAAGCTTTCTTT
d_call: .; j_call: TRBJ2-1; v_call: TRBV6-6; clone_size: .; cdr3_aa: CASRYEGVYNEQFF; cdr3_nt: TGTGCCAGCAGGTACGAAGGAGTTTACAATGAGCAGTTCTTC
d_call: .; j_call: TRBJ2-2; v_call: TRBV19; clone_size: few; cdr3_aa: CASRGRVQPPGELFF; cdr3_nt: TGTGCCAGTAGGGGCCGGGTCCAACCTCCCGGGGAGCTGTTTTTT
d_call: TRBD1; j_call: TRBJ1-1; v_call: TRBV6-1; clone_size: .; cdr3_aa: CASREGQGTEAFF; cdr3_nt: TGTGCCAGCAGAGAGGGACAGGGGACTGAAGCTTTCTTT
d_call: TRBD2; j_call: TRBJ2-3; v_call: TRBV29-1; clone_size: .; cdr3_aa: CSVNGGAGGSTDTQYF; cdr3_nt: TGCAGCGTCAATGGGGGAGCGGGAGGGAGCACAGATACGCAGTATTTT
d_call: .; j_call: TRBJ2-1; v_call: TRBV2; clone_size: few; cdr3_aa: CASRPGSWAGNEQFF; cdr3_nt: TGTGCCAGCAGGCCGGGGTCCTGGGCCGGGAATGAGCAGTTCTTC
d_call: TRBD1; j_call: TRBJ1-4; v_call: TRBV19; clone_size: .; cdr3_aa: CASSLQGTNEKLFF; cdr3_nt: TGTGCCAGTAGCCTACAGGGGACTAATGAAAAACTGTTTTTT
d_call: .; j_call: TRBJ1-5; v_call: TRBV12-2; clone_size: .; cdr3_aa: CASRLVRCSNQPQHF; cdr3_nt: TGTGCAAGTCGCTTAGTTCGCTGTAGCAATCAGCCCCAGCATTTT
d_call: .; j_call: TRBJ1-2; v_call: TRBV25-1; clone_size: .; cdr3_aa: CASGHGYGYTF; cdr3_nt: TGTGCCAGCGGACACGGCTATGGCTACACCTTC
d_call: .; j_call: TRBJ1-1; v_call: TRBV6-5; clone_size: .; cdr3_aa: CASSLTPGATEAFF; cdr3_nt: TGTGCCAGCAGTTTGACCCCGGGTGCCACTGAAGCTTTCTTT
d_call: .; j_call: TRBJ1-2; v_call: TRBV2; clone_size: .; cdr3_aa: CASSEEGNYGYTF; cdr3_nt: TGTGCCAGCAGTGAAGAGGGGAACTATGGCTACACCTTC
d_call: TRBD1; j_call: TRBJ2-5; v_call: TRBV2; clone_size: .; cdr3_aa: CASREQGQGGETQYF; cdr3_nt: TGTGCCAGCAGGGAACAGGGACAGGGGGGAGAGACCCAGTACTTC
d_call: TRBD2; j_call: TRBJ2-7; v_call: TRBV6-6; clone_size: .; cdr3_aa: CASSYTSGYEQYF; cdr3_nt: TGTGCCAGCAGTTATACTAGCGGCTACGAGCAGTACTTC
d_call: .; j_call: TRBJ1-1; v_call: TRBV29-1; clone_size: few; cdr3_aa: CSVAQGPLNTEAFF; cdr3_nt: TGCAGCGTTGCGCAGGGGCCACTGAACACTGAAGCTTTCTTT
d_call: .; j_call: TRBJ2-1; v_call: TRBV11-3; clone_size: .; cdr3_aa: CASSLGASLNEQFF; cdr3_nt: TGTGCCAGCAGCTTAGGTGCGTCCCTCAATGAGCAGTTCTTC
d_call: .; j_call: TRBJ2-2; v_call: TRBV18; clone_size: .; cdr3_aa: CASSPKLADTTGELFF; cdr3_nt: TGTGCCAGCTCACCTAAGTTAGCCGATACCACCGGGGAGCTGTTTTTT
d_call: .; j_call: TRBJ1-1; v_call: TRBV19; clone_size: .; cdr3_aa: CASSRGQDTEAFF; cdr3_nt: TGTGCCAGTAGTCGGGGCCAGGACACTGAAGCTTTCTTT
d_call: .; j_call: TRBJ2-5; v_call: TRBV6-1; clone_size: .; cdr3_aa: CASSEGETQYF; cdr3_nt: TGTGCCAGCAGTGAAGGAGAGACCCAGTACTTC
d_call: .; j_call: TRBJ1-2; v_call: TRBV29-1; clone_size: few; cdr3_aa: CSVGGRRANYGYTF; cdr3_nt: TGCAGCGTTGGGGGAAGGCGGGCTAACTATGGCTACACCTTC
d_call: .; j_call: TRBJ1-2; v_call: TRBV5-6; clone_size: .; cdr3_aa: CASYFDSSYGYTF; cdr3_nt: TGTGCGTCCTATTTTGACAGCTCTTACGGCTACACCTTC
d_call: .; j_call: TRBJ2-5; v_call: TRBV7-6; clone_size: once; cdr3_aa: CASSLLGRGPEETQYF; cdr3_nt: TGTGCCAGCAGCCTCCTAGGACGGGGGCCGGAGGAGACCCAGTACTTC
d_call: TRBD2; j_call: TRBJ2-3; v_call: TRBV29-1; clone_size: .; cdr3_aa: CSVELAGARSTDTQYF; cdr3_nt: TGCAGCGTTGAGCTAGCGGGAGCGCGGAGCACAGATACGCAGTATTTT
d_call: .; j_call: TRBJ2-2; v_call: TRBV7-8; clone_size: .; cdr3_aa: CASSADRTTGELFF; cdr3_nt: TGTGCCAGCAGCGCCGATCGGACCACCGGGGAGCTGTTTTTT
d_call: TRBD1; j_call: TRBJ1-4; v_call: TRBV5-1; clone_size: few; cdr3_aa: CASSSETGSNEKLFF; cdr3_nt: TGCGCCAGCAGCTCCGAGACAGGGAGTAATGAAAAACTGTTTTTT
d_call: .; j_call: TRBJ2-5; v_call: TRBV9; clone_size: .; cdr3_aa: CASSVVRDETQYF; cdr3_nt: TGTGCCAGCAGCGTAGTCAGGGATGAGACCCAGTACTTC
d_call: TRBD2; j_call: TRBJ2-1; v_call: TRBV7-3; clone_size: .; cdr3_aa: CASSLTSGAYNEQFF; cdr3_nt: TGTGCCAGCAGCCTTACTAGCGGGGCCTACAATGAGCAGTTCTTC
d_call: TRBD1; j_call: TRBJ1-3; v_call: TRBV19; clone_size: few; cdr3_aa: CASFHRGSGNTIYF; cdr3_nt: TGTGCCAGCTTCCACAGGGGTTCTGGAAACACCATATATTTT
d_call: .; j_call: TRBJ1-5; v_call: TRBV7-2; clone_size: .; cdr3_aa: CASSYTRSQPQHF; cdr3_nt: TGTGCCAGCAGCTACACACGGAGTCAGCCCCAGCATTTT
d_call: .; j_call: TRBJ2-3; v_call: TRBV5-4; clone_size: .; cdr3_aa: CASSLGQNPSTDTQYF; cdr3_nt: TGTGCCAGCAGCTTGGGACAGAACCCCTCCACAGATACGCAGTATTTT
d_call: .; j_call: TRBJ2-2; v_call: TRBV19; clone_size: .; cdr3_aa: CASSGDLARPNTGELFF; cdr3_nt: TGTGCCAGTAGTGGAGACCTAGCGAGACCGAACACCGGGGAGCTGTTTTTT
d_call: TRBD2; j_call: TRBJ2-1; v_call: TRBV5-4; clone_size: .; cdr3_aa: CASSLGGSGSYNEQFF; cdr3_nt: TGTGCCAGCAGCTTGGGCGGGAGTGGCTCCTACAATGAGCAGTTCTTC
d_call: .; j_call: TRBJ2-5; v_call: TRBV6-1; clone_size: .; cdr3_aa: CASSEKGTYGKEQYF; cdr3_nt: TGTGCCAGCAGTGAAAAAGGGACATATGGGAAGGAGCAGTACTTC
d_call: TRBD2; j_call: TRBJ2-7; v_call: TRBV6-1; clone_size: .; cdr3_aa: CASSERLAEYYEQYF; cdr3_nt: TGTGCCAGCAGTGAACGGCTAGCGGAATACTACGAGCAGTACTTC
d_call: .; j_call: TRBJ2-1; v_call: TRBV2; clone_size: .; cdr3_aa: CASSEVVPPAEQFF; cdr3_nt: TGTGCCAGCAGTGAGGTAGTCCCCCCCGCTGAGCAGTTCTTC
d_call: .; j_call: TRBJ2-7; v_call: TRBV27; clone_size: .; cdr3_aa: CASSPNLHEQYF; cdr3_nt: TGTGCCAGCAGCCCAAACCTCCACGAGCAGTACTTC
d_call: .; j_call: TRBJ1-5; v_call: TRBV6-6; clone_size: once; cdr3_aa: CASSPSGVSNQPQHF; cdr3_nt: TGTGCCAGCAGTCCCTCAGGGGTTTCTAATCAGCCCCAGCATTTT